These 15 T cell receptor beta chains originate from one sample sequenced in a study of graft-versus-host responses after intestinal transplantation (TCRdb year 2021). Their antigens remain unidentified. The method behind the library was the immunoSEQ multiplex PCR assay. Not all clones reach the TCRdb copy of this immuneACCESS table, which keeps in-frame sequences only. Checked studies attribute under half of the gap to unresolved V genes and leave the rest unexplained. The sample data list under 95,000 clones, and more than 70% of these were observed just once. The top ten constitute 2.5% of the sample. In light of the paper, this sample's time point label describes: cells obtained before transplantation from donor or recipient. The sequencing used unstimulated CD8+ T cells sorted from spleen or lymph node cells, collected before intestinal transplant. The receptors originated from a human donor who received an intestinal transplant.

This clone is labeled as medium-sized. The chain carries TRBV19 and TRBJ2-1, with D possibly being TRBD1 (6 bases). CDR3 size: 13 residues. CDR1 is LNHDA, CDR2 SQIVND, per germline (reference sequence). Trimming stripped 7 bases from V and 5 bases from J, with 12 bases between. CDR3 residues: CASIGWDNNEQFF. The CDR3 DNA reads TGTGCCAGTATAGGTTGGGACAACAATGAGCAGTTCTTC.

V usage is TRBV4-2 and J usage is TRBJ2-7; TRBD2 agrees at 14 bases. Germline CDR1 is LGHNA and CDR2 is YNFKEQ. The CDR3 totals 18 residues. With 0 bases clipped from V and 3 bases from J, the junction kept 7 bases outside the gene matches. CDR3: CASSQEPPGLAGGYEQYF. The CDR3 region has the DNA TGTGCCAGCAGCCAAGAACCGCCTGGACTAGCGGGAGGCTACGAGCAGTACTTC.

V gene TRBV5-6 combines with J gene TRBJ1-5; TRBD1 matches at 7 bases. The trim removed 0 bases at V and 7 bases at J, leaving 7 bases unmatched. Germline-derived CDR1 and CDR2 are SGHDT and YYEEEE. The CDR3 totals 15 residues. The CDR3 DNA is TGTGCCAGCAGCTTGGGGAAGGGGGCTGGGCAGCCCCAGCATTTT. The encoded protein is CASSLGKGAGQPQHF.

The rearrangement links TRBV27 to TRBJ2-1; 13 bases are shared with TRBD2. V trimming: 7 bases; J trimming: 10 bases; junction bases outside the gene matches: 7. Looked up from germline, CDR1 is MNHEY and CDR2 is SMNVEV (reference sequence). This CDR3 spans 14 amino acids. CDR3 nucleotides: TGTGCCAGCACCGGACTAGCGGGAGAAGGGGAGCAGTTCTTC. It specifies CASTGLAGEGEQFF.

The chain couples TRBV30 to TRBJ2-1; possible D gene TRBD2, 5 bases. CDR3 length: 12 amino acids. V dropped 2 bases and J dropped 4 bases, with 6 bases sitting between them. CDR1 and CDR2 (germline): GTSNPN, SVGIG (reference sequence). The CDR3 sequence: CAWSLAYNEQFF. CDR3 in DNA: TGTGCCTGGAGTCTAGCATACAATGAGCAGTTCTTC.

The rearrangement links TRBV7-9 to TRBJ2-1, with TRBD2 matching over 9 bases. V shed 3 bases and J 9 bases; nucleotides not matched to a gene: 6. CDR3 length equals 14 residues. The V gene's germline CDR1 is SEHNR and CDR2 FQNEAQ (reference sequence). The DNA for the CDR3 is TGTGCCAGCAGCTTGGTAGCGGGGGACCCTGAGCAGTTCTTC. Translation gives CASSLVAGDPEQFF. Full variable domain (missing parts from reference TRBV7-9 and TRBJ2-1): DTGVSQNPRHKITKRGQNVTFRCDPISEHNRLYWYRQTLGQGPEFLTYFQNEAQLEKSRLLSDRFSAERPKGSFSTLEIQRTEQGDSAMYLCASSLVAGDPEQFFGPGTRLTVL.

V gene TRBV5-6 combines with J gene TRBJ2-7; no clear D. V shed 0 bases and J shed 5 bases, with 3 bases lying between them. The CDR3 extends over 11 amino acids. CDR1 SGHDT and CDR2 YYEEEE come from the germline V gene. In DNA form, the CDR3 reads TGTGCCAGCAGCTTGGCCGACGAGCAGTACTTC. This gives the protein CASSLADEQYF.

The chain links TRBV10-1 to TRBJ2-7; 11 bases align to TRBD1. V shed 10 bases, J shed 0 bases, and the junction held 5 bases outside the gene matches. Germline-derived CDR1 and CDR2 are WNHNN and SYGVQD (reference sequence). The CDR3 length is 14 residues. The CDR3 DNA is TGCGCCACAACCGGGACAGGGGGCTCCTACGAGCAGTACTTC. This sequence encodes CATTGTGGSYEQYF.

The chain carries TRBV6-5 and TRBJ1-2, with D possibly matching TRBD1 (6 bases). CDR3 length: 15 residues. The V gene's germline CDR1 is MNHEY and CDR2 SVGAGI. The germline V and J ends were trimmed by 0 bases and 8 bases, with 16 bases remaining between them. CDR3 loop: CASSYSRRGAPGYTF. The CDR3 DNA follows: TGTGCCAGCAGTTACTCCCGTCGGGGGGCGCCCGGCTACACCTTC.

The chain carries TRBV7-9 and TRBJ2-1, with 12 bases fitting TRBD1. This CDR3 has 19 amino acids. V lost 5 bases and J lost 1; bases outside the gene matches: 12. Per germline, CDR1 SEHNR and CDR2 FQNEAQ (reference sequence). The CDR3 coding sequence is TGTGCCAGCAGCCCTCGGGACAGGGGGCGCAAAGGATCCTACAATGAGCAGTTCTTC. It specifies CASSPRDRGRKGSYNEQFF.

J is TRBJ1-1 and V is TRBV23-1; D uncertain. TRBV23-1 is filed as an ORF, its function uncertain. The CDR3 loop spans 15 amino acids. The V gene lost 5 bases and the J gene lost 0 bases, with 13 bases spanning the gap. The CDR3 loop reads CASSFTYYLNTEAFF. CDR3 DNA sequence: TGCGCCAGCAGTTTCACTTACTATTTGAACACTGAAGCTTTCTTT.

This clone was seen a few times. The V and J genes are TRBV29-1 and TRBJ2-7; 13 bases are a match to TRBD2. This CDR3 is built from 16 residues. Per the germline V gene, CDR1 is SQVTM and CDR2 is ANQGSEA. V lost 0 bases and J lost 4; bases outside the gene matches: 6. This CDR3 reads CSVEDHTSGRAYEQYF. CDR3 sequence (DNA): TGCAGCGTTGAAGACCATACTAGCGGGAGGGCGTACGAGCAGTACTTC.

V usage is TRBV28 and J usage is TRBJ1-5; perhaps TRBD1 as D (6 bases). The CDR3 extends over 14 amino acids. With 5 bases removed from V and 7 bases from J, the gap between germline ends came to 15 bases. Germline V gives CDR1 MDHEN, CDR2 SYDVKM. Here the CDR3 reads CASSPTGHGQPQHF. In nucleotides, the CDR3 is TGTGCCAGCAGTCCCACAGGGCACGGGCAGCCCCAGCATTTT.

V gene TRBV4-1 combines with J gene TRBJ2-7; D uncertain. The CDR3 runs 13 residues. Trimming stripped 4 bases from V and 5 bases from J, with 12 bases between. Germline V gene data show CDR1 as MGHRA and CDR2 as YSYEKL. The CDR3 reads CASSLYDSNEQYF. The CDR3 DNA sequence: TGCGCCAGCAGCCTCTATGACTCTAACGAGCAGTACTTC.

In its sample, this clone was seen many times. This sequence joins TRBV6-4 and TRBJ2-3; 13 bases agree with TRBD2. The CDR3 covers 16 residues. V was pared by 2 bases and J by 2 bases, with 1 base of the junction left unmatched. Looked up from germline, CDR1 is MRHNA and CDR2 is SNTAGT. As DNA, the CDR3 is TGTGCCAGCAGTGACACTAGCGGGGGGGCCACAGATACGCAGTATTTT. This encodes CASSDTSGGATDTQYF.